This TCR beta chain originates from a study of blood T cell repertoires in COVID-19. The table came from immunoSEQ multiplex PCR; TCRdb's copy has only in-frame clones and leaves some out. The profile shows 200,000 or so clones, roughly 80% of them singletons. The CDR3 covers 18 residues. V was pared by 2 bases and J by 2 bases, with 19 bases between. Germline V gives CDR1 SGHTA, CDR2 FQGNSA. The receptor's source is a man in his sixties with active or convalescent COVID-19. This chain joins TRBV7-2 and TRBJ2-1, with TRBD2 as a possible D gene (5 bases). The specimen sequenced was peripheral blood. The CDR3 region is CASSLNPPVVLAYNEQFF. The DNA of the CDR3 is TGTGCCAGCAGCTTAAACCCACCCGTGGTACTAGCCTACAATGAGCAGTTCTTC.